This T cell receptor beta chain was captured by sequencing in a study of T cell responses to AZD1222 COVID-19 vaccine (dated by TCRdb to the early 2020s). Regarding the complete study: AZD1222 recipients whose second dose came at about 4 weeks and those whose second dose came at about 12 weeks were combined into one group, since spike-specific TCR depth and breadth did not differ between the two schedules. TCR sequencing was performed for 230 to 250 trial participants, of whom around 210 were given two doses of AZD1222 and approximately 26 were given two doses of MenACWY control vaccine. Trial participants were enrolled into age subgroups of 18-55, 56-69 and 70-plus years, which contained around 140, 26 and 57 TCR-sequenced participants, respectively.

V is pared back by 0 bases and J by 4 bases, with 16 bases lying between the germline termini. Including the terminal cysteine and phenylalanine, the CDR3 comprises 16 residues. Only the CDR3 DNA stays, 48 bases, in frame from base 1. Reading the germline V gene gives CDR1 SGHRS and CDR2 YFSETQ. The CDR3 regions of human TCRbeta chains were subjected to immunosequencing. In the source study's methods: TCRs in the repertoires were compared against a reference library of SARS-CoV-2-specific TCRs that had been generated with the MIRA antigen-specificity platform. Breadth was defined as the fraction of unique TCRs that were SARS-CoV-2-associated. Depth was defined as the fraction of total T cells that were SARS-CoV-2-associated. Each spike-specific TCR was assigned to its reactive spike region and to a CD4 or CD8 class using the MIRA data. Log10-transformed breadth and depth values were compared by one-way ANOVA with Sidak's multiple comparisons tests. Drawn from immuneACCESS, this table holds only the in-frame rearrangements with V and J called that TCRdb kept. Clones are partly lost; checked studies trace under half to an unresolved V gene and leave the rest unexplained. The D gene and trimming were derived from the DNA, and the V and J assignments and clone size from that table. Within this sample are about 140,000 clones, with just under 95% of them counted one time only. Clones ranked in the top ten supply approximately 5.4% of the sample.

On this clone: No antigen is known for it. It has no much larger one-base neighbor in the sample; base qualities were not kept.

Explained via the paper, the time point label denotes: baseline before first vaccination. The vaccinee samples were drawn from two UK trials, COV001 and COV002, one of which was a single-blind randomized controlled phase 2/3 trial testing AZD1222 (ChAdOx1 nCoV-19) in healthy adults. Trial participant PBMC samples were collected at day 0 and day 28 after the second dose for TCRbeta chain sequencing. What the authors observed across the whole study: Participants were mostly white British, with more females than males. The authors suggested clonal diversity may have been underestimated. The 56-69-year group was small, and its depth increase did not reach significance, likely because of low power. The whole spike protein was spanned by vaccine-associated CD4 TCRs, and dominant responses were seen in regions 160-218 and 743-854. Conclusions about previously exposed vaccinees are limited because only five to seven AZD1222 recipients were SARS-CoV-2 seropositive at baseline. Because no samples from the day 14 peak response were available, repertoires could be characterized only after the peak T cell response. Reportedly, almost half of the unique spike-specific TCRs recognized epitopes lying outside the regions that are mutated in the B.1.351 and B.1.1.7 variants. Spike-specific TCR breadth and depth rose significantly after two AZD1222 doses compared with day 0 and with MenACWY recipients.

The specimen comprised peripheral blood, sampled on day 0 of AZD1222 vaccination. The TCR was taken from an adult in good health. The rearranged segments are TRBV5-1 and TRBJ1-2; the D gene is possibly TRBD1, with 6 bases matching. The encoded CDR3 is CASSLDGGRGGYGYTF. In nucleotide form, the sequence is TGCGCCAGCAGCTTGGATGGGGGGCGAGGGGGCTATGGCTACACCTTC.